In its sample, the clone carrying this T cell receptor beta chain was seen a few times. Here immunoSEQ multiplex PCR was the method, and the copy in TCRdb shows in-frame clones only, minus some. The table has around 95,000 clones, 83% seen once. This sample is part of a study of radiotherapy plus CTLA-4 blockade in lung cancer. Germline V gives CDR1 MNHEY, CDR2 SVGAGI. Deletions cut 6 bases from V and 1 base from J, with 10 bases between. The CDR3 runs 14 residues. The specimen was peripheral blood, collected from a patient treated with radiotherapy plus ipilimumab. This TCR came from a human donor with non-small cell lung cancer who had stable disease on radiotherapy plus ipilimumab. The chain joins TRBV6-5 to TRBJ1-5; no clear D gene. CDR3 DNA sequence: TGTGCCAGCAGCTCGGGAGGAAGCAATCAGCCCCAGCATTTT. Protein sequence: CASSSGGSNQPQHF.